This passage covers 14 T cell receptor beta chains from one sample sequenced in a study of blood T cell repertoires in COVID-19. Only in-frame clones appear in the TCRdb table, and some are missing; sequencing was by immunoSEQ multiplex PCR. The sample has more than 300,000 clones, over 85% seen once. Sequencing was performed on peripheral blood. These receptors were taken from a woman aged 30 to 39 with COVID-19, enrolled during active disease.

For this clone: One end of the junction varies from germline; a read error may be responsible. The chain couples TRBV7-8 to TRBJ2-7; perhaps TRBD1 as D (6 bases). The CDR3 has 13 amino acids. Germline assignment: CDR1 SGHVS and CDR2 FQNEAQ. In DNA form, the CDR3 reads TGTGCCAACAGCAGGGACACCCTCTACGAGCAGTACTTC. Amino acids: CANSRDTLYEQYF.

This clone was seen a few times. The chain has TRBV7-2 and TRBJ2-7; TRBD2 aligns across 10 bases. J was trimmed by 6 bases and V by 2 bases; bases with no gene match: 7. This CDR3 spans 15 amino acids. Germline V gene data show CDR1 as SGHTA and CDR2 as FQGNSA. This CDR3 is CASSLNSGGLGEQYF. CDR3 nucleotides: TGTGCCAGCAGCTTAAATAGCGGGGGGCTTGGCGAGCAGTACTTC.

The chain recombines TRBV12-3 or TRBV12-4 with TRBJ1-5; D ambiguous. There are 13 residues in the CDR3. The V gene lost 3 bases and the J gene lost 5 bases, with 8 bases spanning the gap. The CDR3 bases are TGTGCCAGCAGTTTCCGCGGGCATCAGCCCCAGCATTTT. Encoded protein: CASSFRGHQPQHF.

J is TRBJ1-1 and V is TRBV19, with TRBD1 matching 9 bases. Looked up from germline, CDR1 is LNHDA and CDR2 is SQIVND (reference sequence). The CDR3 runs to 16 residues. Losses at the gene ends were 6 bases for V and 5 bases for J; bases not matched to a gene: 13. The CDR3 loop reads CASRRQGGISGTEAFF. The DNA of the CDR3 is TGTGCCAGTAGGAGACAGGGGGGCATCTCCGGAACTGAAGCTTTCTTT.

The V gene is TRBV6-4, the J gene TRBJ2-1; TRBD2 agrees at 8 bases. The CDR3 contains 17 residues. Per germline, CDR1 MRHNA and CDR2 SNTAGT. With 0 bases clipped from V and 3 bases from J, the junction kept 7 bases outside the gene matches. For the CDR3, the DNA is TGTGCCAGCAGTGACTCGGACAACGGGGGGGACTACAATGAGCAGTTCTTC. Translated: CASSDSDNGGDYNEQFF.

The rearrangement uses TRBV29-1 and TRBJ2-2; D might be TRBD1 (5 bases). Between the trimmed V and J ends, which lost 4 bases and 7 bases, there was a span of 13 bases. Germline values: CDR1 SQVTM, CDR2 ANQGSEA. CDR3 length: 13 residues. Here the CDR3 reads CSVVIRVGGELFF. CDR3 DNA sequence: TGCAGCGTTGTGATCAGGGTGGGCGGGGAGCTGTTTTTT.

The chain uses TRBV3-1 (or the pseudogene TRBV3-2) and TRBJ1-3; D might be TRBD1 (5 bases). The germline V gene has CDR1 LGHDT and CDR2 YNNKEL (reference sequence). V lost 3 bases and J 4 bases, leaving 13 bases between the germline ends. CDR3 size: 15 residues. The CDR3 loop is CASSHPQGYGNTIYF. In DNA, the CDR3 is TGTGCCAGCAGCCACCCCCAGGGATACGGAAACACCATATATTTT.

The V and J genes are TRBV5-1 and TRBJ2-3; 8 bases are shared with TRBD1. The ends lost 4 bases at V and 6 bases at J; junction bases unmatched: 7. The V gene's germline CDR1 is SGHRS and CDR2 YFSETQ. CDR3 length: 14 residues. The DNA of the CDR3 is TGCGCCAGCAGCGTGGACAGGGCCCGCGATACGCAGTATTTT. Its protein product is CASSVDRARDTQYF.

The rearrangement uses TRBV9 and TRBJ2-3; 7 bases fit TRBD2. With V trimmed by 1 base and J by 4 bases, 12 bases remained unmatched. There are 17 residues in the CDR3. Germline V gene sequence: CDR1 SGDLS, CDR2 YYNGEE. The chain's CDR3 is CASSVLSLVGGADTQYF. The CDR3 region has the DNA TGTGCCAGCAGCGTATTATCTTTGGTGGGGGGGGCAGATACGCAGTATTTT.

CDR3 loop: CASSLDRGADTQYF. The CDR3 DNA sequence: TGTGCCAGCAGCCTCGACAGGGGAGCAGATACGCAGTATTTT. The V and J genes are TRBV9 and TRBJ2-3; TRBD1 aligns across 8 bases. CDR1 SGDLS and CDR2 YYNGEE come from the germline V gene. Trimming at V came to 4 bases and at J to 4 bases, leaving 5 bases not matched to a gene. The length of the CDR3 is 14 residues.

The chain is built from TRBV3-1 (or the pseudogene TRBV3-2) and TRBJ1-5; D gene uncertain. This CDR3 region has 15 residues. Trimming removed 1 base at V and 7 bases at J, with 14 bases between. The germline CDR1 and CDR2 sequences are LGHDT and YNNKEL (reference sequence). The chain's CDR3 is CASSQGQAGLQPQHF. The CDR3 region has the DNA TGTGCCAGCAGCCAAGGTCAGGCGGGTCTACAGCCCCAGCATTTT.

On this clone itself: Other DNA sequences in this sample translate to the same CDR3. The chain has TRBV27 and TRBJ2-1; D is perhaps TRBD2 (6 bases). The V and J ends lost 1 base and 4 bases respectively, with 8 bases between them. This CDR3 comprises 14 residues. CDR1 MNHEY and CDR2 SMNVEV come from the germline V gene (reference sequence). CDR3 sequence (DNA): TGTGCCAGCAGTTTATTGGGGGGTTACAATGAGCAGTTCTTC. Translating it yields CASSLLGGYNEQFF.

The rearrangement joins TRBV5-1 to TRBJ2-5; weak D call: TRBD2 (7 bases). The ends were cut back, 0 bases at V and 4 bases at J, with 13 bases in the middle. CDR3 length equals 15 residues. Looked up from germline, CDR1 is SGHRS and CDR2 is YFSETQ. In DNA form, the CDR3 reads TGCGCCAGCAGCTTGGGAATCGGGGGGCCAGAGACCCAGTACTTC. Protein product: CASSLGIGGPETQYF.

This clone was seen a few times. V and J are TRBV3-1 (or the pseudogene TRBV3-2) and TRBJ1-4; a possible D gene is TRBD1 (5 bases). Germline CDR1 and CDR2: LGHDT and YNNKEL (reference sequence). There are 12 residues in the CDR3. V was shortened by 4 bases and J by 16 bases, with 16 bases between the two germline ends. The CDR3 DNA is TGTGCCAGCAGCCTGGGGACTTCAGTACGGTTTTTT. Residues: CASSLGTSVRFF.